Following are 3 T cell receptor beta chains from one sample sequenced in a study of CD8+CD57+ T cells in acquired aplastic anemia. For CDR3 and TCR beta VDJ profiling, genomic DNA was the template used. TCRdb passed the reads through MiXCR, listing each CDR3 protein once. The data show roughly 250,000 distinct CDR3 sequences, about 44% seen once. It was patients with CD8+CD57+ cell expansion by flow cytometry who were chosen for sequencing. Material for sequencing was sorted CD4+, CD8+, or CD8+CD57+ T cells (not recorded which) from PBMCs. All receptors derive from a human donor with aplastic anemia.

V and J are TRBV19 and TRBJ1-3, with a tentative D call TRBD1 (5 bases). V lost 6 bases and J lost 3, with 12 bases in between. The CDR3 length is 14 residues. Per germline, CDR1 LNHDA and CDR2 SQIVND (reference sequence). The CDR3, as DNA: TGTGCCAGTAGACAAACGGGGGGTGGAAACACCATATATTTT. As protein: CASRQTGGGNTIYF.

This chain links TRBV7-3 with TRBJ2-6; a weak D match, TRBD2 (6 bases). CDR3 length equals 16 residues. Trimming shortened V by 5 bases and J by 4 bases, and 15 bases separated the two germline ends. The germline V gene has CDR1 SGHTA and CDR2 FQGTGA. CDR3 sequence reads: CASSLPGGTGANVLTF. The CDR3 nucleotides read TGTGCCAGCAGCCTCCCCGGGGGTACAGGGGCCAACGTCCTGACTTTC.

The genes are TRBV27 and TRBJ2-7; no clear D. Trimming took off 6 bases at V and 2 bases at J, with 14 bases between the two ends. The germline V gene encodes CDR1 MNHEY and CDR2 SMNVEV (reference sequence). The CDR3 is 14 amino acids. CDR3 in amino acids: CASSLGSSTYEQYF. In nucleotides, the CDR3 is TGTGCCAGCAGCCTCGGTTCATCGACCTACGAGCAGTACTTC.